The clone carrying this T cell receptor (beta chain) was observed a few times. Antigen unknown. Primed by a sample-barcoded 5' primer and a J-beta primer mix, a second PCR proceeded for about 7 to 11 cycles. Each CDR3 protein gets one entry after TCRdb re-called the 5' RACE reads with MiXCR. The sample yields about 1.5 million distinct CDR3 sequences, 42% seen once. This entry comes from a study of blood T cells in healthy people across ages. The CDR3 totals 12 residues. V lost 8 bases, J lost 6 bases, and 16 bases lay in between. CDR1 and CDR2 (germline): SQVTM, ANQGSEA. Findings and caveats of the study: Observed TCR beta diversity per million T cells went down as age went up. This fall followed a roughly linear course with age.

The receptor was derived from a woman aged 18-29 years in good health. The gene calls are TRBV29-1 and TRBJ1-2; D is possibly TRBD1 (6 bases). The specimen was blood. The DNA of the CDR3 is TGCAGCTCAAGCGGGACAAATAATGGCTACACCTTC. It specifies CSSSGTNNGYTF.